Listed below are T cell receptor beta chains from one sample, sequenced in a study of T cell repertoires in cytomegalovirus infection. TCRdb analysed the reads with MiXCR anew, one entry per CDR3 protein. The sample holds 400,000 or so distinct CDR3 sequences, around 32% seen once. Sequencing was performed on PBMCs. The receptor set was obtained from a human donor in good health (CMV status not recorded). Some clones in this sample may be carry-over from other donors' samples. Both conserved end residues are part of each CDR3. Fields, in order: J gene, D gene, V gene, clone size, CDR3 protein, CDR3 DNA. D genes are given only for firm matches. Only some rows state a clone size, as once, few, many or a class for expanded clones.

j_gene: TRBJ2-3
d_gene: .
v_gene: TRBV6-6
abundance: .
CDR3aa: CASSYSIGGGGSTDTQYF
CDR3nt: TGTGCCAGCAGTTACTCGATAGGGGGGGGTGGTAGCACAGATACGCAGTATTTT

j_gene: TRBJ1-1
d_gene: TRBD1
v_gene: TRBV12-5
abundance: few
CDR3aa: CASAPTGVTEAFF
CDR3nt: TGTGCTAGTGCTCCGACAGGGGTGACTGAAGCTTTCTTT

j_gene: TRBJ2-5
d_gene: .
v_gene: TRBV7-2
abundance: many
CDR3aa: CASSLVEGRVEETQYF
CDR3nt: TGTGCCAGCAGCTTAGTCGAGGGACGGGTTGAGGAGACCCAGTACTTC

j_gene: TRBJ2-1
d_gene: .
v_gene: TRBV7-9
abundance: .
CDR3aa: CASRSGSSYNEQFF
CDR3nt: TGTGCCAGCAGATCAGGGAGCTCCTACAATGAGCAGTTCTTC

j_gene: TRBJ2-2
d_gene: TRBD1
v_gene: TRBV11-2
abundance: many
CDR3aa: CASSWGTGGTGELFF
CDR3nt: TGTGCCAGCAGCTGGGGGACAGGGGGTACCGGGGAGCTGTTTTTT

j_gene: TRBJ1-6
d_gene: TRBD1
v_gene: TRBV20-1
abundance: .
CDR3aa: CSARATGGNNSPLHF
CDR3nt: TGCAGTGCTAGAGCAACAGGGGGCAATAATTCACCCCTCCACTTT

j_gene: TRBJ1-2
d_gene: .
v_gene: TRBV3-1
abundance: .
CDR3aa: CASSLSGGGANGYTF
CDR3nt: TGTGCCAGCAGCCTAAGTGGGGGGGGGGCAAATGGCTACACCTTC

j_gene: TRBJ2-3
d_gene: .
v_gene: TRBV6-1
abundance: .
CDR3aa: CASSEGGGGGADTQYF
CDR3nt: TGTGCCAGCAGTGAAGGGGGGGGGGGCGGCGCAGATACGCAGTATTTT

j_gene: TRBJ1-2
d_gene: TRBD1
v_gene: TRBV5-1
abundance: few
CDR3aa: CASSPITGVLKDGYTF
CDR3nt: TGCGCCAGCAGCCCGATAACAGGGGTGCTAAAGGATGGCTACACCTTC

j_gene: TRBJ1-5
d_gene: .
v_gene: TRBV7-6
abundance: many
CDR3aa: CASSLLTAANGGPQHF
CDR3nt: TGTGCCAGCAGCTTGCTGACAGCCGCGAACGGCGGGCCCCAGCATTTT

j_gene: TRBJ2-5
d_gene: TRBD2
v_gene: TRBV24-1
abundance: many
CDR3aa: CATSDGRAGQETQYF
CDR3nt: TGTGCCACCAGTGACGGGAGGGCAGGCCAAGAGACCCAGTACTTC

j_gene: TRBJ1-5
d_gene: .
v_gene: TRBV20-1
abundance: .
CDR3aa: CSASRGNQPQHF
CDR3nt: TGCAGTGCTAGTCGGGGAAATCAGCCCCAGCATTTT

j_gene: TRBJ2-4
d_gene: TRBD1
v_gene: TRBV5-6
abundance: few
CDR3aa: CASSLDRENIQYF
CDR3nt: TGTGCCAGCAGCCTGGACAGGGAAAACATTCAGTACTTC

j_gene: TRBJ1-5
d_gene: TRBD1
v_gene: TRBV12-3/TRBV12-4
abundance: .
CDR3aa: CASSLLTGASNQPQHF
CDR3nt: TGTGCCAGCAGTTTACTAACAGGGGCCAGCAATCAGCCCCAGCATTTT

j_gene: TRBJ1-2
d_gene: TRBD1
v_gene: TRBV4-2
abundance: .
CDR3aa: CASSQVSSGQGVYGYTF
CDR3nt: TGTGCCAGCAGCCAAGTATCATCCGGACAGGGCGTGTATGGCTACACCTTC